The 15 T cell receptor beta chains presented below share a single source sample, sequenced in a study of T cells in women clearing cervical HPV infection. Sequencing used immunoSEQ multiplex PCR; TCRdb keeps in-frame clones, though not all of them. The repertoire table contains 36,000 or so clones. The sample taken for sequencing was blood buffy coat. The receptors were gathered from a woman between 18 and 69 years old with a cervical HPV16 infection that either progressed to CIN3+ or cleared (not recorded which).

For this clone: From the germline J gene comes the end of the CDR3, since the read stops 3 residues before it. The chain couples TRBV18 to TRBJ2-7; D remains ambiguous. CDR3 length: 13 amino acids. Germline V gives CDR1 KGHSH, CDR2 LQKENI. The ends were cut back, 0 bases at V and 1 base at J, with 4 bases in the middle. The CDR3 bases that were read are TGTGCCAGCTCACCACCGTCGTCCTACGAG. This sequence encodes CASSPPSSYE. The whole CDR3 is CASSPPSSYEQYF.

About this clone: The CDR3 end is not reached by the read, which stops 3 residues before it; the germline J gene fills it in. The chain joins TRBV5-5 to TRBJ2-5; 8 nucleotides agree with TRBD1. J was trimmed by 2 bases and V by 4 bases; bases with no gene match: 4. CDR1 is SGHKS and CDR2 is YYEKEE in the germline V gene (reference sequence). This CDR3 has 14 amino acids. The DNA read from the CDR3 is TGTGCCAGCAGCCTAAGACAGGGGCAAGAGACC. Translating it yields CASSLRQGQET. The full CDR3 sequence reads CASSLRQGQETQYF.

Details on this clone: From the germline J gene comes the end of the CDR3, since the read stops 3 residues before it. The chain has TRBV19 and TRBJ1-2; tentatively, D is TRBD1 (5 bases). The germline V gene has CDR1 LNHDA and CDR2 SQIVND (reference sequence). This CDR3 has 13 residues. V was trimmed by 7 bases and J by 2 bases, leaving 11 bases between them. The sequenced CDR3 bases are TGTGCCAGTATGGGGGGGAACAACTATGGC. As protein: CASMGGNNYG. From start to end, the CDR3 is CASMGGNNYGYTF.

Worth noting for this clone: At one end, the junction sequence differs from germline, possibly due to a read error. The CDR3 end lies 3 residues beyond the end of the read and is filled in from the germline J gene. The chain is built from TRBV4-2 and TRBJ1-4; a weak D match, TRBD1 (5 bases). This CDR3 comprises 15 residues. Per germline, CDR1 LGHNA and CDR2 YNFKEQ. This CDR3 is CASSQDWQGDEKLFF. CDR3 DNA, as far as it was read: TGCGCCAGCAGCCAAGATTGGCAGGGTGATGAAAAA.

Turning to this clone: The read is 3 residues too short to cover the CDR3 end, so that end is filled in from the germline J gene. This sequence joins TRBV4-2 and TRBJ2-3; 7 nucleotides align to TRBD2. CDR1 LGHNA and CDR2 YNFKEQ come from the germline V gene. The CDR3 totals 16 residues. The part of the CDR3 DNA that was read is TGTGCCAGCAGCCAAGATCGGGGTAGCGGGCAAGAGACG. Translation: CASSQDRGSGQET. In full, the CDR3 reads CASSQDRGSGQETQYF.

CDR3 region: CASSSVQDGTRGTQYF. The CDR3 DNA, read in part, is TGTGCCAGCAGTTCAGTCCAAGATGGGACTAGAGGGACC. The V call is TRBV6-2 or TRBV6-3, the J call TRBJ2-5; 8 nucleotides align to TRBD2. The CDR3 is cut off 3 residues early in the read; its end comes from the germline J gene. Germline-derived CDR1 and CDR2 are MNHEY and SVGEGT. The CDR3 runs 16 residues. J was trimmed by 7 bases and V by 4 bases; bases with no gene match: 14.

As to this clone: The read ends 3 residues before the CDR3 terminus; that terminus is restored from the germline J gene. The chain uses TRBV25-1 and TRBJ2-5; a possible D gene is TRBD1 (5 bases). With 1 base removed from V and 5 bases from J, the gap between germline ends came to 14 bases. Germline V CDR1 and CDR2: MGHDK, SYGVNS. This CDR3 has 15 residues. CDR3 DNA (partial): TGTGCCAGCAGTGAATCAGGGTCCCTTGGGGAGACC. Its protein is CASSESGSLGET. The entire CDR3 is CASSESGSLGETQYF.

Of note for this clone: The read terminates 3 residues before the CDR3 end, so the remaining end is supplied by the germline J gene. The V gene is TRBV20-1, the J gene TRBJ2-5, with TRBD1 identical over 7 bases. Germline V CDR1 and CDR2: DFQATT, SNEGSKA (reference sequence). The CDR3 is made up of 13 amino acids. Trimming at V came to 5 bases and at J to 4 bases, leaving 7 bases not matched to a gene. The CDR3 DNA, read in part, is TGCAGTGCTGAAGACAGGGCAGGAGAGACC. Protein: CSAEDRAGET. The CDR3 reads in full as CSAEDRAGETQYF.

A remark on this clone: The missing CDR3 end, 3 residues past where the read stops, is filled in from the germline J gene. V gene TRBV5-1 combines with J gene TRBJ2-2; the D gene is possibly TRBD2 (5 bases). Trimming left V 0 bases short and J 2 bases short, with 20 bases between. The CDR3 totals 19 residues. CDR1 is SGHRS and CDR2 is YFSETQ in the germline V gene. The chain's CDR3 is CASSLARPAGPRNTGELFF. CDR3 bases read: TGCGCCAGCAGCTTGGCTCGCCCGGCGGGTCCGCGAAACACCGGGGAG.

Concerning this clone: The CDR3 end lies 3 residues beyond the end of the read and is filled in from the germline J gene. This chain links TRBV19 with TRBJ2-7; D gene unclear. V was cut by 7 bases and J by 2 bases, with 15 bases left in between. There are 14 residues in the CDR3. Germline loops: CDR1 LNHDA, CDR2 SQIVND (reference sequence). CDR3 loop: CASNAVDRPYEQYF. The part of the CDR3 DNA that was read is TGTGCCAGTAACGCGGTCGACCGTCCCTACGAG.

As to this clone: Sequencing ends 3 residues short of the CDR3 end; the germline J gene provides the rest. The rearrangement uses TRBV5-4 and TRBJ2-5; a possible D gene is TRBD2 (6 bases). Germline V lookup: CDR1 SGHNT, CDR2 YYREEE (reference sequence). This CDR3 comprises 12 residues. V was shortened by 4 bases and J by 5 bases, with 9 bases between the two germline ends. This chain's CDR3 is CASSLASETQYF. The sequenced CDR3 bases are TGTGCCAGCAGCCTAGCGTCGGAGACC. The complete variable domain, with remaining parts taken from reference TRBV5-4 and TRBJ2-5, reads ETGVTQSPTHLIKTRGQQVTLRCSSQSGHNTVSWYQQALGQGPQFIFQYYREEENGRGNFPPRFSGLQFPNYSSELNVNALELDDSALYLCASSLASETQYFGPGTRLLVL.

In regard to this clone: The CDR3 end is not reached by the read, which stops 3 residues before it; the germline J gene fills it in. The chain is built from TRBV28 and TRBJ2-7; possible D gene TRBD1, 6 bases. Germline CDR1 reads MDHEN; CDR2 reads SYDVKM. V lost 5 bases, J lost 2 bases, and 16 bases lay in between. The CDR3 has 15 amino acids. The CDR3 loop is CASSVTGHQAYEQYF. Incomplete CDR3 DNA: TGTGCCAGCAGTGTAACAGGGCACCAAGCCTACGAG.

Details on this clone: The DNA ends 3 residues before the CDR3 does, and the rest of the CDR3 is filled in from the germline J gene. The chain combines TRBV7-3 with TRBJ2-7; D unclear. The CDR3 runs to 13 residues. The V gene's germline CDR1 is SGHTA and CDR2 FQGTGA. The V gene lost 3 bases and the J gene lost 4 bases, with 10 bases spanning the gap. The CDR3 DNA, read in part, is TGTGCCAGCAGCTTCCTAGACGGGTACGAG. It translates to CASSFLDGYE. The whole CDR3 protein is CASSFLDGYEQYF.

In the case of this clone: The read ends 3 residues early relative to the CDR3; the germline J gene fills the gap. This sequence joins TRBV28 and TRBJ2-3; 7 nucleotides line up with TRBD1. V was pared by 2 bases and J by 8 bases, with 4 bases of the junction left unmatched. CDR1 is MDHEN and CDR2 is SYDVKM in the germline V gene. This CDR3 is 13 amino acids long. CDR3 bases read: TGTGCCAGCAGTTTAGACAGACAGGGTACG. Translation: CASSLDRQGT. The whole CDR3 protein reads CASSLDRQGTQYF.

A note on this clone: The read finishes 3 residues shy of the CDR3 end, and the germline J gene is used to complete it. V is TRBV18 and J is TRBJ2-1; 12 bases match TRBD2. The V segment lost 4 bases and the J segment 1 base; nucleotides outside the gene matches: 2. The CDR3 has 16 residues. The germline V gene encodes CDR1 KGHSH and CDR2 LQKENI. CDR3 in amino acids: CASSRLAGGSYNEQFF. The CDR3 bases that were read are TGTGCCAGCTCACGGCTAGCGGGAGGGTCCTACAATGAG.